The text below deals with one T cell receptor beta chain. Its antigen is still unknown. Peripheral blood was drawn, ten milliliters per donor. The source of the sample is a study of blood T cells in healthy people across ages. General study results and limits: Donors of long life had a larger count of naive CD4+ cells and greater diversity than aged donors. Estimates of total diversity, which came from one million sequenced T cells, were considered to be underestimates.

Sample-barcoded 5' priming and a J-beta primer mix drove a second PCR of 7 to 11 cycles. TCRdb used MiXCR to reprocess the 5' RACE reads, holding one entry per CDR3 protein. Here the sample spans 800,000 to 950,000 distinct CDR3 sequences, 40% to 60% being singletons. There are 14 residues in the CDR3. CDR1 and CDR2 from the germline V gene are MNHEY and SVGAGI. Material for sequencing was blood. This chain connects TRBV6-5 to TRBJ2-5, with 8 bases identical to TRBD1. The DNA end is a closer match to TRBJ2-7, so the J assignment may be wrong. The sequence was obtained from a man aged 25-45 years in good health. CDR3 residues: CAEWRVTGAHEQYF. The CDR3 DNA reads TGTGCCGAATGGCGGGTGACAGGGGCCCACGAGCAGTACTTC.